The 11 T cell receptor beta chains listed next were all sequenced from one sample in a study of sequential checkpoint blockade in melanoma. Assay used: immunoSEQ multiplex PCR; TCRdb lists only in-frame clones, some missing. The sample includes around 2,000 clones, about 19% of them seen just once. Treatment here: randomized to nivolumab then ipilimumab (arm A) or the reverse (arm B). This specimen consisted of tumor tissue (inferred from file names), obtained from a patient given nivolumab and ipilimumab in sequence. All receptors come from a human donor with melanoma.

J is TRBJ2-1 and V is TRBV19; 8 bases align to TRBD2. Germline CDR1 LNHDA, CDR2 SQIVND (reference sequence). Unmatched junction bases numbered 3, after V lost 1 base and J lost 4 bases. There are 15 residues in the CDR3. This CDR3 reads CASSIGGGRYNEQFF. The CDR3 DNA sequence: TGTGCCAGTAGTATAGGCGGGGGGAGGTACAATGAGCAGTTCTTC.

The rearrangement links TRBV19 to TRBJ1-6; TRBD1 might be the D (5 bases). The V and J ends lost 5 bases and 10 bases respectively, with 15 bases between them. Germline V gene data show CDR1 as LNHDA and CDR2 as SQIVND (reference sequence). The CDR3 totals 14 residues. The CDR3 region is CASSSNGGGSPLHF. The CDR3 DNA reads TGTGCCAGTAGTTCTAACGGGGGTGGCTCACCCCTCCACTTT.

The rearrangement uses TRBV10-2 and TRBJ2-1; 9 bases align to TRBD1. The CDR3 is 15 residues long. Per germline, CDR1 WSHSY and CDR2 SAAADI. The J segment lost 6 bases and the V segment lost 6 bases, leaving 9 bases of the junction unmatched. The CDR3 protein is CASRSGQGIGNEQFF. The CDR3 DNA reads TGCGCCAGCAGGAGCGGACAGGGGATCGGCAATGAGCAGTTCTTC.

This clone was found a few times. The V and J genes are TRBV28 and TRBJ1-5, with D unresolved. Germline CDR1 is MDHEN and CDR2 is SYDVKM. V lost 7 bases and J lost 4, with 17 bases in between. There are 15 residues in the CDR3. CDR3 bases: TGTGCCAGCAAACCTACACATGGAAGAAATCAGCCCCAGCATTTT. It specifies CASKPTHGRNQPQHF.

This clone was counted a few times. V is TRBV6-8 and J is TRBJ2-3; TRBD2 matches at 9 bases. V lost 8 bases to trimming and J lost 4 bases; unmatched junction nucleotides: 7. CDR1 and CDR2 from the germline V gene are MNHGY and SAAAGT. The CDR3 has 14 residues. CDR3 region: CASRPSGDADTQYF. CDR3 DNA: TGTGCCAGCCGACCTAGCGGGGACGCAGATACGCAGTATTTT.

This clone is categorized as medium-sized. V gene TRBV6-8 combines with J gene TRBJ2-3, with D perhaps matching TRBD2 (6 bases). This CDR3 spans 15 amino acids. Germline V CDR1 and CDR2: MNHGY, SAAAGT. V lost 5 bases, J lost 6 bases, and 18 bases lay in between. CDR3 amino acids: CASSGQAGGMDTQYF. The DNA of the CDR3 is TGTGCCAGCAGTGGGCAGGCAGGAGGGATGGATACGCAGTATTTT.

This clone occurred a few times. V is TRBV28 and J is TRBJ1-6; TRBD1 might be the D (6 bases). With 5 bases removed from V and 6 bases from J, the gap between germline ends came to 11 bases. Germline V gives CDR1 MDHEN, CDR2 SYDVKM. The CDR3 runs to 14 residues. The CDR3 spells CASSRGGFNSPLHF. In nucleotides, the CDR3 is TGTGCCAGCAGTCGCGGGGGCTTTAATTCACCCCTCCACTTT.

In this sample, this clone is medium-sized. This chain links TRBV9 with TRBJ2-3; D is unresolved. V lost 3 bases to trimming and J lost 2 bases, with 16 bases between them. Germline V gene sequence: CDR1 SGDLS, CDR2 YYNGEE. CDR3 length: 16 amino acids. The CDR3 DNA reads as TGTGCCAGCAGCGCCCTGGGCCTAGGAATCACAGATACGCAGTATTTT. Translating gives CASSALGLGITDTQYF. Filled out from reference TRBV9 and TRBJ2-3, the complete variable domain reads DSGVTQTPKHLITATGQRVTLRCSPRSGDLSVYWYQQSLDQGLQFLIQYYNGEERAKGNILERFSAQQFPDLHSELNLSSLELGDSALYFCASSALGLGITDTQYFGPGTRLTVL.

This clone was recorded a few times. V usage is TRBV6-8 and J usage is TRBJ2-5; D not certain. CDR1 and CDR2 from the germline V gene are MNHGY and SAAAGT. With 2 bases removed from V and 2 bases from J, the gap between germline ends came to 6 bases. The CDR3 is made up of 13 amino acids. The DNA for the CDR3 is TGTGCCAGCAGTTACAGGGAACAAGAGACCCAGTACTTC. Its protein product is CASSYREQETQYF.

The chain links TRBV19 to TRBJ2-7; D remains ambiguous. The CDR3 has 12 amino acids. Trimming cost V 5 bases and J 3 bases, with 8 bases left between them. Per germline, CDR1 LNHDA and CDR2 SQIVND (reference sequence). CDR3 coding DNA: TGTGCCAGTAGTGATCCTCTCTACGAGCAGTACTTC. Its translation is CASSDPLYEQYF.

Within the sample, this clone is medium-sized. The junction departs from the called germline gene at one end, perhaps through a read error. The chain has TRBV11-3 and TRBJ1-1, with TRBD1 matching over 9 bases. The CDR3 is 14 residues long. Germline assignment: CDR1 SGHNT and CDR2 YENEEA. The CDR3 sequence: CASSLEGQGREAFF. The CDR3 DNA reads TGTGCCAGCAGCCTAGAGGGACAGGGCAGGGAAGCTTTCTTT.